This T cell receptor beta chain was recovered during a study of identical twins. The CDR3 extends over 15 amino acids. J gave up 8 bases and V 5 bases, and 6 bases lay outside the gene matches. Germline values: CDR1 SNHLY, CDR2 FYNNEI. Study-wide results and caveats: There was an excess of low generation probability in the out-of-frame alpha sequences that twins shared. Excess twin sharing in beta out-of-frame sequences was weaker.

On this clonotype itself: Its antigen is undetermined.

MiXCR, run by TCRdb on the 5' RACE reads, gives a single entry per CDR3 protein. The table has 650,000 to 750,000 distinct CDR3 sequences, around 21% seen once; the top ten hold roughly 4.3%. The data were also submitted as part of a second study, on T cells expressing NK-cell markers. Per that study: HCMV serostatus: seven of eight sequenced donors positive, one negative. There were a handful of donors in whom these clonotypes also led the CD3+CD56-NKG2C+ fraction.

This chain joins TRBV2 and TRBJ2-1, with 13 bases fitting TRBD2. The sequence came from a young woman in good health. Sequenced input: PBMCs. DNA for the CDR3: TGTGCCAGCAGTACTAGCGGGAGGGTGAGGGATGAGCAGTTCTTC. It specifies CASSTSGRVRDEQFF.